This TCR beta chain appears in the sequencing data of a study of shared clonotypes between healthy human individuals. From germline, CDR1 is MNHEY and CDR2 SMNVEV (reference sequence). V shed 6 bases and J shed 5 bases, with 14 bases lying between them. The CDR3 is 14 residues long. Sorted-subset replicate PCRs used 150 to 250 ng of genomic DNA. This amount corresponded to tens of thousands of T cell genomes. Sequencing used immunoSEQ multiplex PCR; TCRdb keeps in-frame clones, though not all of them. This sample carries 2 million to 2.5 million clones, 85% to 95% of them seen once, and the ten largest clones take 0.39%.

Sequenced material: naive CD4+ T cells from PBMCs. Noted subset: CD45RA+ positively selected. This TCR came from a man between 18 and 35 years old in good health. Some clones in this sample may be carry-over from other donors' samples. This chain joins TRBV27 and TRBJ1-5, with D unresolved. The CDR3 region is CASRTARGDQPQHF. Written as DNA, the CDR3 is TGTGCCAGCAGAACAGCCCGGGGAGATCAGCCCCAGCATTTT.